The 10 T cell receptor beta chains below all came from one sample that was sequenced in a study of shared clonotypes between healthy human individuals. Naive CD8 cells lacked CD45RO and underwent positive selection for CCR7, leaving out terminally differentiated effector memory CD45RA+ cells. Here immunoSEQ multiplex PCR was the method, and the copy in TCRdb shows in-frame clones only, minus some. The table lists about 2 million clones, about 95% of them singletons. The material sequenced was naive CD8+ T cells sorted from blood. Receptor source: a man younger than 35 in good health.

The chain employs TRBV30 and TRBJ2-3; weak D call: TRBD2 (5 bases). CDR3 length equals 15 residues. V dropped 3 bases and J dropped 0 bases, with 13 bases sitting between them. Germline lookup yields CDR1 GTSNPN and CDR2 SVGIG (reference sequence). CDR3 amino acids: CAWRDSGDSTDTQYF. The CDR3 DNA follows: TGTGCCTGGAGAGATTCCGGGGATAGCACAGATACGCAGTATTTT.

This clone was seen only once. CDR3 coding DNA: TGTGCCAGCAGTTACCGGGACCACGGTACTGAAGCTTTCTTT. It encodes CASSYRDHGTEAFF. The V and J genes are TRBV6-5 and TRBJ1-1, with D tentatively TRBD1 (5 bases). The germline V gene has CDR1 MNHEY and CDR2 SVGAGI. Trimming stripped 2 bases from V and 5 bases from J, with 12 bases between. This CDR3 is 14 amino acids long.

The chain combines TRBV2 with TRBJ2-1; 14 bases align to TRBD2. Germline CDR1 SNHLY, CDR2 FYNNEI. The CDR3 has 17 residues. The junction had 11 bases not matched to a gene; V was cut back by 6 bases and J by 7 bases. In nucleotides, the CDR3 is TGTGCCAGCAGGGGGATCGGGACTAGCGGGAGTTATAATGAGCAGTTCTTC. Translation: CASRGIGTSGSYNEQFF.

The genes are TRBV4-1 and TRBJ1-6, with TRBD1 matching over 8 bases. After removal of 3 bases from V and 5 bases from J, the junction contained 6 bases not matched to a gene. The CDR3 spans 16 residues. CDR1 is MGHRA, CDR2 YSYEKL, per germline. The CDR3 region is CASSQPGTGDNSPLHF. CDR3 coding DNA: TGCGCCAGCAGCCAGCCGGGGACAGGAGATAATTCACCCCTCCACTTT.

Here the CDR3 DNA reads TGTGCCAGCAGCTTAGCCGCGGACTTAGCAGATACGCAGTATTTT. Amino acids: CASSLAADLADTQYF. This sequence joins TRBV7-9 and TRBJ2-3; a possible D gene is TRBD2 (5 bases). Germline loops: CDR1 SEHNR, CDR2 FQNEAQ (reference sequence). The ends were cut back, 0 bases at V and 4 bases at J, with 11 bases in the middle. This CDR3 region has 15 residues.

Turning to this clone: Other nucleotide sequences from this sample produce the same CDR3. The rearrangement links TRBV5-1 to TRBJ2-7, with 7 bases aligning to TRBD1. CDR1 is SGHRS and CDR2 is YFSETQ in the germline V gene. This CDR3 spans 13 amino acids. The junction had 4 bases not matched to a gene; V was cut back by 2 bases and J by 5 bases. CDR3 amino acids: CASSLDRANEQYF. CDR3 in DNA: TGCGCCAGCAGCTTAGACAGGGCAAACGAGCAGTACTTC.

The chain links TRBV6-5 to TRBJ1-1; tentative D call: TRBD1 (5 bases). Deletions cut 0 bases from V and 5 bases from J, with 13 bases between. Germline assignment: CDR1 MNHEY and CDR2 SVGAGI. The length of the CDR3 is 15 residues. The CDR3 is CASSYSEGSGTEAFF. CDR3 DNA: TGTGCCAGCAGTTACTCGGAGGGGTCGGGAACTGAAGCTTTCTTT.

The chain carries TRBV12-5 and TRBJ2-7, with 11 bases matching TRBD2. The CDR3 contains 17 residues. With 1 base clipped from V and 2 bases from J, the junction kept 7 bases outside the gene matches. Germline assignment: CDR1 LGHNT and CDR2 FRNRAP. CDR3 protein: CASGLDLAGGFTYEQYF. The DNA for the CDR3 is TGTGCTAGTGGTTTGGATCTAGCGGGGGGTTTCACCTACGAGCAGTACTTC.

The gene calls are TRBV4-3 and TRBJ2-7; possible D gene TRBD2, 6 bases. The germline V gene has CDR1 LGHNA and CDR2 YSLEER. The CDR3 extends over 13 amino acids. V was clipped by 4 bases and J by 6 bases, with 13 bases between them. The CDR3 is CASSPGLLREQYF. CDR3 nucleotides: TGCGCCAGCAGCCCCGGACTACTACGCGAGCAGTACTTC.

The chain recombines TRBV9 with TRBJ2-1; unclear D gene. Germline lookup yields CDR1 SGDLS and CDR2 YYNGEE. The CDR3 loop spans 14 amino acids. Trimming stripped 1 base from V and 9 bases from J, with 14 bases between. CDR3 bases: TGTGCCAGCAGCGTACTCGGTAGACTTGGTGAGCAGTTCTTC. It is translated as CASSVLGRLGEQFF.